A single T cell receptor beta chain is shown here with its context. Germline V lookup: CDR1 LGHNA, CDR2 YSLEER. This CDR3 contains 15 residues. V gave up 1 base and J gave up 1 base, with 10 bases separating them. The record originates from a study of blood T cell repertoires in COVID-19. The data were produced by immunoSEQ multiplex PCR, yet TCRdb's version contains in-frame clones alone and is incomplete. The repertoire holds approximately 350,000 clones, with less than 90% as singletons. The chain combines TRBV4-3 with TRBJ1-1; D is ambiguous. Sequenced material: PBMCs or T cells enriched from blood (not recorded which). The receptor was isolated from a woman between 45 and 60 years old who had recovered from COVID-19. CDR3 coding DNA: TGCGCCAGCAGCCAAGGCGCCGTCCAGAACACTGAAGCTTTCTTT. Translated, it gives CASSQGAVQNTEAFF.